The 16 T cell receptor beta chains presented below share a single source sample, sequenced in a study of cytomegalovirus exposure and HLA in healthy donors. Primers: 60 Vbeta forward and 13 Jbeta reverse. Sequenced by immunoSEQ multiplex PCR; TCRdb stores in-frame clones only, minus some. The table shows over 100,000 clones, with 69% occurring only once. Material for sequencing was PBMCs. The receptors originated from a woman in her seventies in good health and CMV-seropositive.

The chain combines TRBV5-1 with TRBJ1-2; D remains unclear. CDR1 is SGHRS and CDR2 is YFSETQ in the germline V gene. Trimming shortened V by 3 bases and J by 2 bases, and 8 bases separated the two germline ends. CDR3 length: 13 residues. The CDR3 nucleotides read TGCGCCAGCAGCTCTCGGGAAAACTATGGCTACACCTTC. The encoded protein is CASSSRENYGYTF.

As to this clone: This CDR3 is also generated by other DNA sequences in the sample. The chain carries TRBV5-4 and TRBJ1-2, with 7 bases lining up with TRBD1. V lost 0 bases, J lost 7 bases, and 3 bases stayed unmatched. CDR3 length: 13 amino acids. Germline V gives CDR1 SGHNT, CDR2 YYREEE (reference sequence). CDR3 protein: CASSLGRGPGYTF. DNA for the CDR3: TGTGCCAGCAGCTTGGGTAGGGGGCCTGGCTACACCTTC.

As DNA, the CDR3 is TGTGCCAGCAGTGAACAGGGGATGACTGAAGCTTTCTTT. As protein: CASSEQGMTEAFF. V gene TRBV6-1 combines with J gene TRBJ1-1; a weak D match, TRBD1 (6 bases). Trimming took off 2 bases at V and 5 bases at J, with 9 bases between the two ends. In germline, CDR1 is MNHNS, CDR2 SASEGT. This CDR3 is built from 13 residues.

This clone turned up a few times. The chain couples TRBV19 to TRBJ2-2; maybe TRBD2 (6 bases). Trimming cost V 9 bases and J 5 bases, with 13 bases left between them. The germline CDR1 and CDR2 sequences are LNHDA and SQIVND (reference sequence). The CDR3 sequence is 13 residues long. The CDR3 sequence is CASNRRVTGELFF. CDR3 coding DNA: TGTGCCAGCAACCGGAGGGTGACCGGGGAGCTGTTTTTT.

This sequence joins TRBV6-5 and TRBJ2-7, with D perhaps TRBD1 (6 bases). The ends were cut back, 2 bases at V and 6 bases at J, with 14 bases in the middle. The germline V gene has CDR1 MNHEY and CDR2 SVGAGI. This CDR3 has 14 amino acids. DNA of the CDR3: TGTGCCAGCAGTTACAGGCAGGGGAGAGGCGAGCAGTACTTC. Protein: CASSYRQGRGEQYF.

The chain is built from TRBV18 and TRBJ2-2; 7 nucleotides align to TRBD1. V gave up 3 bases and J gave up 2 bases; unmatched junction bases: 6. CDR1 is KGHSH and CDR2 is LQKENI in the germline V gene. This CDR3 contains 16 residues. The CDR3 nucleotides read TGTGCCAGCTCACCCCGGACAGGTAGCAACACCGGGGAGCTGTTTTTT. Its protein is CASSPRTGSNTGELFF. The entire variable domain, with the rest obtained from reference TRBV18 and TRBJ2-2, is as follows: NAGVMQNPRHLVRRRGQEARLRCSPMKGHSHVYWYRQLPEEGLKFMVYLQKENIIDESGMPKERFSAEFPKEGPSILRIQQVVRGDSAAYFCASSPRTGSNTGELFFGEGSRLTVL.

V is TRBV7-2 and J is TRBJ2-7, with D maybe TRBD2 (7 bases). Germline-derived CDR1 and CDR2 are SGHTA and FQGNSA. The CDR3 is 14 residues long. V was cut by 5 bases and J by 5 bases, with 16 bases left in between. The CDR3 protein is CASSTLQGGNEQYF. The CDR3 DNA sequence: TGTGCCAGCAGCACCTTACAGGGAGGGAACGAGCAGTACTTC. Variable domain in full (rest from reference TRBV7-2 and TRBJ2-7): GAGVSQSPSNKVTEKGKDVELRCDPISGHTALYWYRQSLGQGLEFLIYFQGNSAPDKSGLPSDRFSAERTGGSVSTLTIQRTQQEDSAVYLCASSTLQGGNEQYFGPGTRLTVT.

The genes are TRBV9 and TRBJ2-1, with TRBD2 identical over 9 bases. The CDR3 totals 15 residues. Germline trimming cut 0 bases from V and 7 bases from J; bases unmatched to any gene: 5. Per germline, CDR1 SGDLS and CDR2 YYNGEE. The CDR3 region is CASSVGGSGGNEQFF. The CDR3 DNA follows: TGTGCCAGCAGCGTAGGGGGTAGCGGGGGTAATGAGCAGTTCTTC. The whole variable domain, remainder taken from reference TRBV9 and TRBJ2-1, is DSGVTQTPKHLITATGQRVTLRCSPRSGDLSVYWYQQSLDQGLQFLIQYYNGEERAKGNILERFSAQQFPDLHSELNLSSLELGDSALYFCASSVGGSGGNEQFFGPGTRLTVL.

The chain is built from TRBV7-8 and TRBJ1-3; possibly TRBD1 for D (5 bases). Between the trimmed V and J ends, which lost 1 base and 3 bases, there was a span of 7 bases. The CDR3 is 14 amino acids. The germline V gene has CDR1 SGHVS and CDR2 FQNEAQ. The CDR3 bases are TGTGCCAGCAGCTTAGTAGGGGTTGGAAACACCATATATTTT. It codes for CASSLVGVGNTIYF.

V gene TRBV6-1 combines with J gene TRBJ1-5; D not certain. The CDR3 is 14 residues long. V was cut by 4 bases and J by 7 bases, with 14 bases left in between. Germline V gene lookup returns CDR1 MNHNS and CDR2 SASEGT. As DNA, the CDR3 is TGTGCCAGCAGTGTCGGATCGAATAGCCAGCCCCAGCATTTT. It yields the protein CASSVGSNSQPQHF.

The CDR3 DNA sequence: TGTGCCAGCAGCGGGGGGACAGTTTTCACAGATACGCAGTATTTT. As protein: CASSGGTVFTDTQYF. The chain employs TRBV9 and TRBJ2-3; 7 positions match TRBD1. The CDR3 extends over 15 amino acids. V trimming: 3 bases; J trimming: 2 bases; junction bases outside the gene matches: 6. Germline V CDR1 and CDR2: SGDLS, YYNGEE.

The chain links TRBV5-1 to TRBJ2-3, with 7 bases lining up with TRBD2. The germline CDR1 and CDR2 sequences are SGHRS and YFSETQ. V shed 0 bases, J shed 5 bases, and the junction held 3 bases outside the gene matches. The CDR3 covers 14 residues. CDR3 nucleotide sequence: TGCGCCAGCAGCTTGGGGCGGGGGATAGATACGCAGTATTTT. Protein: CASSLGRGIDTQYF.

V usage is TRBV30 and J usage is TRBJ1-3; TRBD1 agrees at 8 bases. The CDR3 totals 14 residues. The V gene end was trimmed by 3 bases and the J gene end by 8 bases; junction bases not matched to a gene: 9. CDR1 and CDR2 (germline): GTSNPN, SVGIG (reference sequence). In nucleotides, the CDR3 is TGTGCCTGGAGCCCCAGGGGGCCGGGGGACACCATATATTTT. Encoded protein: CAWSPRGPGDTIYF.

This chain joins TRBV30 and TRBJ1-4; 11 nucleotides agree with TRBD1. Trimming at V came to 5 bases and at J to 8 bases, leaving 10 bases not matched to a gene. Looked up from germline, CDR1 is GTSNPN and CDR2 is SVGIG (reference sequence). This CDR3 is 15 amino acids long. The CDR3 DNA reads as TGTGCCTGGGATAGGACAGGGGGCCTTTGGGAAAAACTGTTTTTT. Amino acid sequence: CAWDRTGGLWEKLFF.

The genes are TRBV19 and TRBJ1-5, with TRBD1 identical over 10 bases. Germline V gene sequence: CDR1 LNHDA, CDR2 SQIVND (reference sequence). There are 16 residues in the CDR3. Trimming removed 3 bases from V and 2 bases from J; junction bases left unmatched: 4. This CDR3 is CASSIGTGVGNQPQHF. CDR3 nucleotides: TGTGCCAGTAGTATCGGGACAGGGGTTGGCAATCAGCCCCAGCATTTT.

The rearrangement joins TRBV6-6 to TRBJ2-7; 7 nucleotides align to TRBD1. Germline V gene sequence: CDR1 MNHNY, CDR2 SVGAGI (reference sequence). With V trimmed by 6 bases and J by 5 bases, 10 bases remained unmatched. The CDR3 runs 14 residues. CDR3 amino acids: CASSDTGDGNEQYF. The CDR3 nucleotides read TGTGCCAGCAGCGACACAGGGGATGGGAACGAGCAGTACTTC.